These 7 T cell receptor beta chains were all obtained from the same sample, sequenced in a study of blood T cells in healthy people across ages. Primed by a sample-barcoded 5' primer and a J-beta primer mix, a second PCR proceeded for about 6 to 11 cycles. TCRdb analysed the 5' RACE reads with MiXCR anew, one entry per CDR3 protein. The sample shows about 1,400,000 distinct CDR3 sequences, approximately 59% of them seen only once. What was sequenced was blood. All receptors come from a young man in good health.

This chain connects TRBV27 to TRBJ2-5; D could derive from TRBD1 or TRBD2 (6 bases each). The J call may not be correct, given that the DNA end is closer to TRBJ2-7. The CDR3 is 13 residues long. Germline V gene sequence: CDR1 MNHEY, CDR2 SMNVEV (reference sequence). The CDR3 nucleotides are TGTGCCAGCAGCCCGGGGGCGGCTAACGAGCAGTACTTC. This gives the protein CASSPGAANEQYF.

V gene TRBV7-2 combines with J gene TRBJ2-7; no definite D call. With 1 base removed from V and 2 bases from J, the gap between germline ends came to 9 bases. The germline CDR1 and CDR2 sequences are SGHTA and FQGNSA. The CDR3 sequence is 14 residues long. The CDR3 coding sequence is TGTGCCAGCAGCTTAGTAGCCTACGCCTACGAGCAGTACTTC. Translation gives CASSLVAYAYEQYF.

In this sample, this clonotype turned up once. This rearrangement joins TRBV28 to TRBJ2-7; D possibly corresponds to TRBD2 (6 bases). The length of the CDR3 is 12 residues. Trimming left V 6 bases short and J 4 bases short, with 10 bases between. The germline gives CDR1 MDHEN, CDR2 SYDVKM. The CDR3 loop is CASRLRGYEQYF. CDR3 coding DNA: TGTGCCAGCAGACTTCGGGGGTACGAGCAGTACTTC. Supplemented by reference TRBV28 and TRBJ2-7, the full variable domain reads DVKVTQSSRYLVKRTGEKVFLECVQDMDHENMFWYRQDPGLGLRLIYFSYDVKMKEKGDIPEGYSVSREKKERFSLILESASTNQTSMYLCASRLRGYEQYFGPGTRLTVT.

The CDR3 loop is CASSQDSGQFNQPQHF. The CDR3, as DNA: TGCGCCAGCAGCCAAGATTCGGGACAGTTTAATCAGCCCCAGCATTTT. J is TRBJ1-5 and V is TRBV4-1, with 7 nucleotides matching TRBD1. J gave up 4 bases and V 0 bases, and 6 bases lay outside the gene matches. The CDR3 runs to 16 residues. Germline V gene data show CDR1 as MGHRA and CDR2 as YSYEKL.

A note on this clonotype: Since a much larger clone is just one base distant, this may be a read error. The chain has TRBV4-3 and TRBJ2-1, with D maybe TRBD2 (5 bases). The J call may be faulty, since TRBJ2-7 better matches the DNA end. The CDR3 has 15 amino acids. Germline CDR1 reads LGHNA; CDR2 reads YSLEER. DNA of the CDR3: TGCGCCAGCAGCCGGCAACTAGAATCCTACAATGAGCAGTACTTC. This codes for CASSRQLESYNEQYF.

The gene calls are TRBV6-4 and TRBJ2-7; TRBD2 aligns across 8 bases. The germline V gene encodes CDR1 MRHNA and CDR2 SNTAGT. V lost 6 bases, J lost 2 bases, and 9 bases stayed unmatched. The CDR3 covers 15 residues. CDR3 coding DNA: TGTGCCAGCAGCTCCGTAGCGGGGCCCCCCTACGAGCAGTACTTC. This translates into CASSSVAGPPYEQYF.

V is TRBV24-1 and J is TRBJ2-1; D is uncertain. Germline lookup yields CDR1 KGHDR and CDR2 SFDVKD. V dropped 5 bases and J dropped 2 bases, with 21 bases sitting between them. This CDR3 contains 18 residues. CDR3 nucleotide sequence: TGTGCCACCAGTGGATTCGGATCCGAGTCACTTACCTACAATGAGCAGTTCTTC. Translating it yields CATSGFGSESLTYNEQFF.